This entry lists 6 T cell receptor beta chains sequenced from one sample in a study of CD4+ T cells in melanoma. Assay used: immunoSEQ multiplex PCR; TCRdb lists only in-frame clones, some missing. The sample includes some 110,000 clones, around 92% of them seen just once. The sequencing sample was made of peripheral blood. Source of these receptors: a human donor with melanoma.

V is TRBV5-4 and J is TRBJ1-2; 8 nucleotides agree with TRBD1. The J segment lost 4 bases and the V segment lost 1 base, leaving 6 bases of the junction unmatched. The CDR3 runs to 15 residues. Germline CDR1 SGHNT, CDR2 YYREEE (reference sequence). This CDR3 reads CASSLRGQGGYGYTF. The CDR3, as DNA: TGTGCCAGCAGCTTGCGTGGACAGGGTGGCTATGGCTACACCTTC.

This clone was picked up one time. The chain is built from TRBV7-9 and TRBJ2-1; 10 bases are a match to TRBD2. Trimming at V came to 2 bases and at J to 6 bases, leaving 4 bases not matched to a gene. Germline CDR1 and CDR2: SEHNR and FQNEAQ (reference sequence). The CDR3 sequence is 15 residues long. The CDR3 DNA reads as TGTGCCAGCAGCTTACTAGCGGGAGCCCCCAATGAGCAGTTCTTC. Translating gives CASSLLAGAPNEQFF. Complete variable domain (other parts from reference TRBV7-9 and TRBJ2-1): DTGVSQNPRHKITKRGQNVTFRCDPISEHNRLYWYRQTLGQGPEFLTYFQNEAQLEKSRLLSDRFSAERPKGSFSTLEIQRTEQGDSAMYLCASSLLAGAPNEQFFGPGTRLTVL.

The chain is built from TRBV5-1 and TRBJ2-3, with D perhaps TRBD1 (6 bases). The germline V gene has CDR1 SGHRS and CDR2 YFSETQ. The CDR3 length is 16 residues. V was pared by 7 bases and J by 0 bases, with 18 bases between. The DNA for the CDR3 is TGCGCCAGCGGAAGCTTCCCGGGACACAGCACAGATACGCAGTATTTT. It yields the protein CASGSFPGHSTDTQYF.

CDR3 in DNA: TGCGCCAGCAGCTTGGGAGACAACTGGGCGACTAATGAAAAACTGTTTTTT. Protein product: CASSLGDNWATNEKLFF. The chain has TRBV5-1 and TRBJ1-4; D unclear. Between the trimmed V and J ends, which lost 0 bases and 2 bases, there was a span of 14 bases. This CDR3 is built from 17 residues. CDR1 is SGHRS, CDR2 YFSETQ, per germline. Combining the CDR3 with reference TRBV5-1 and TRBJ1-4 gives the whole variable domain KAGVTQTPRYLIKTRGQQVTLSCSPISGHRSVSWYQQTPGQGLQFLFEYFSETQRNKGNFPGRFSGRQFSNSRSEMNVSTLELGDSALYLCASSLGDNWATNEKLFFGSGTQLSVL.

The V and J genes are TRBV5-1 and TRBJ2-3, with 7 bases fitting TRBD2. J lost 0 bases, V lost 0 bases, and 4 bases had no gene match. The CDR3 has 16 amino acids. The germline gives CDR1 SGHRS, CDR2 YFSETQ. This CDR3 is CASSLGSGASTDTQYF. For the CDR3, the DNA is TGCGCCAGCAGCTTGGGCAGCGGGGCTAGCACAGATACGCAGTATTTT.

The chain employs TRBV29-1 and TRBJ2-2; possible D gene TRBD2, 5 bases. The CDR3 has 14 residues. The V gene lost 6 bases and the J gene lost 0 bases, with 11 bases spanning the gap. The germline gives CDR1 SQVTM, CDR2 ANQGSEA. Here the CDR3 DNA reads TGCAGCGTCCGGAGGTCAGCGAACACCGGGGAGCTGTTTTTT. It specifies CSVRRSANTGELFF.